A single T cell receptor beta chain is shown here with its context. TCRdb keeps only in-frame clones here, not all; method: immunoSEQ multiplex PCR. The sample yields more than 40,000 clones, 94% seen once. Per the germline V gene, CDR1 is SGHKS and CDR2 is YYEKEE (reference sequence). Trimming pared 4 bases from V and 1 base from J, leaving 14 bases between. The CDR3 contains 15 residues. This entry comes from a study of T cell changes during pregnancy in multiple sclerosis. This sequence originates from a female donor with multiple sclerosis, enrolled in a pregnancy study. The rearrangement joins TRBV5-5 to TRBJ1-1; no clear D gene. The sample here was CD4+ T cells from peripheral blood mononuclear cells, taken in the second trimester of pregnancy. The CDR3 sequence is CASSPSAGANTEAFF. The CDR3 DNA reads TGTGCCAGCAGCCCCTCGGCGGGAGCGAACACTGAAGCTTTCTTT.